This passage covers 19 T cell receptor beta chains from one sample sequenced in a study of control samples from healthy donors and cancer patients. Profiling relied on immunoSEQ multiplex PCR, and the TCRdb table lists in-frame clones only, not all of them. The table includes roughly 100,000 clones, about 90% detected once. Sequencing used blood. Source of these receptors: a woman aged 18-29 years in good health.

The rearrangement uses TRBV6-5 and TRBJ2-7; 11 bases agree with TRBD1. Per germline, CDR1 MNHEY and CDR2 SVGAGI. The trim removed 5 bases at V and 3 bases at J, leaving 3 bases unmatched. The CDR3 has 14 amino acids. The CDR3 DNA is TGTGCCAGCAGTAGGACAGGGGGCTTCTACGAGCAGTACTTC. Protein sequence: CASSRTGGFYEQYF.

The J gene is TRBJ2-3, the V gene TRBV3-1 (or the pseudogene TRBV3-2); D remains ambiguous. The CDR3 consists of 15 residues. Looked up from germline, CDR1 is LGHDT and CDR2 is YNNKEL (reference sequence). Trimming took off 0 bases at V and 4 bases at J, with 11 bases between the two ends. CDR3 protein: CASSQDGVESDTQYF. CDR3 DNA: TGTGCCAGCAGCCAAGATGGGGTGGAGTCAGATACGCAGTATTTT.

The chain uses TRBV7-9 and TRBJ1-1, with 8 bases aligning to TRBD1. This CDR3 has 17 amino acids. Per the germline V gene, CDR1 is SEHNR and CDR2 is FQNEAQ (reference sequence). With 0 bases clipped from V and 5 bases from J, the junction kept 11 bases outside the gene matches. The chain's CDR3 is CASSLALGQGARTEAFF. In DNA, the CDR3 is TGTGCCAGCAGCTTAGCGCTCGGGCAGGGGGCGCGAACTGAAGCTTTCTTT. The full variable domain, in which reference TRBV7-9 and TRBJ1-1 provide the parts outside the CDR3, is DTGVSQNPRHKITKRGQNVTFRCDPISEHNRLYWYRQTLGQGPEFLTYFQNEAQLEKSRLLSDRFSAERPKGSFSTLEIQRTEQGDSAMYLCASSLALGQGARTEAFFGQGTRLTVV.

The rearrangement joins TRBV6-1 to TRBJ1-1; D uncertain. V gave up 1 base and J gave up 7 bases, with 10 bases separating them. This CDR3 spans 13 amino acids. Germline V lookup: CDR1 MNHNS, CDR2 SASEGT. DNA of the CDR3: TGTGCCAGCAGTGAAGGGCAGGCTCTTGAAGCTTTCTTT. It is translated as CASSEGQALEAFF.

This rearrangement joins TRBV29-1 to TRBJ2-7; 7 nucleotides agree with TRBD1. From germline, CDR1 is SQVTM and CDR2 ANQGSEA. The junction had 2 bases not matched to a gene; V was cut back by 3 bases and J by 0 bases. This CDR3 comprises 13 residues. The DNA for the CDR3 is TGCAGCGTTGAGACAGGGAGCTCCTACGAGCAGTACTTC. The encoded protein is CSVETGSSYEQYF.

The J gene is TRBJ1-3, the V gene TRBV11-2, with TRBD1 matching over 10 bases. Germline V lookup: CDR1 SGHAT, CDR2 FQNNGV. J lost 4 bases, V lost 3 bases, and 12 bases had no gene match. This CDR3 comprises 18 residues. CDR3 in amino acids: CASSFSTGTGVTGNTIYF. The DNA for the CDR3 is TGTGCCAGCAGCTTTTCTACCGGGACAGGGGTGACCGGAAACACCATATATTTT.

This clone was counted a single time. CDR3 DNA sequence: TGTGCCAGCTCACAGAGGGGGCTGAATGAAAAACTGTTTTTT. Translating gives CASSQRGLNEKLFF. This chain links TRBV18 with TRBJ1-4; 7 bases agree with TRBD1. With V trimmed by 4 bases and J by 5 bases, 4 bases remained unmatched. Looked up from germline, CDR1 is KGHSH and CDR2 is LQKENI. The CDR3 covers 14 residues.

CDR3 DNA: TGTGCCACTAGCGGGGGGGACTACAATGAGCAGTTCTTC. Residues: CATSGGDYNEQFF. The chain is built from TRBV24-1 and TRBJ2-1, with 11 bases that match TRBD2. Trimming cost V 10 bases and J 3 bases; bases outside gene matches: 1. The germline gives CDR1 KGHDR, CDR2 SFDVKD. The CDR3 consists of 13 residues.

This chain links TRBV7-9 with TRBJ2-7; 8 nucleotides line up with TRBD1. This CDR3 is built from 14 residues. Germline CDR1 and CDR2: SEHNR and FQNEAQ (reference sequence). V dropped 2 bases and J dropped 2; count of bases not matched to a gene: 2. The chain's CDR3 is CASSLNRGAYEQYF. CDR3 nucleotides: TGTGCCAGCAGCTTAAACAGGGGGGCCTACGAGCAGTACTTC.

The gene calls are TRBV9 and TRBJ2-3; D is possibly TRBD1 or TRBD2 (5 bases each). V was cut by 1 base and J by 2 bases, with 26 bases left in between. The CDR3 covers 20 residues. Germline V gene data show CDR1 as SGDLS and CDR2 as YYNGEE. The CDR3 is CASSVPGVSTRLGDTDTQYF. CDR3 DNA sequence: TGTGCCAGCAGCGTACCTGGGGTCAGTACCCGGTTGGGGGACACAGATACGCAGTATTTT. The full variable domain, in which reference TRBV9 and TRBJ2-3 provide the parts outside the CDR3, is DSGVTQTPKHLITATGQRVTLRCSPRSGDLSVYWYQQSLDQGLQFLIQYYNGEERAKGNILERFSAQQFPDLHSELNLSSLELGDSALYFCASSVPGVSTRLGDTDTQYFGPGTRLTVL.

The rearrangement joins TRBV14 to TRBJ1-2; D is undetermined. V was clipped by 3 bases and J by 6 bases, with 14 bases between them. The CDR3 has 14 amino acids. The V gene's germline CDR1 is SGHDN and CDR2 FVKESK. The CDR3 DNA reads as TGTGCCAGCAGCCATAAGGGCCGCGGAGATGGCTACACCTTC. This encodes CASSHKGRGDGYTF. Combining the CDR3 with reference TRBV14 and TRBJ1-2 gives the whole variable domain EAGVTQFPSHSVIEKGQTVTLRCDPISGHDNLYWYRRVMGKEIKFLLHFVKESKQDESGMPNNRFLAERTGGTYSTLKVQPAELEDSGVYFCASSHKGRGDGYTFGSGTRLTVV.

CDR3 sequence reads: CASSARDGVNYGYTF. Here the CDR3 DNA reads TGCGCCAGCAGCGCCCGGGACGGGGTTAACTATGGCTACACCTTC. This chain joins TRBV5-1 and TRBJ1-2, with D perhaps TRBD1 (5 bases). The CDR3 spans 15 residues. V was cut by 4 bases and J by 1 base, with 14 bases left in between. Germline values: CDR1 SGHRS, CDR2 YFSETQ.

V is TRBV7-2 and J is TRBJ2-3; TRBD1 aligns across 9 bases. Germline V lookup: CDR1 SGHTA, CDR2 FQGNSA. J gave up 2 bases and V 5 bases, and 5 bases lay outside the gene matches. The CDR3 spans 15 residues. The CDR3 is CASSPDRGLTDTQYF. CDR3 in DNA: TGTGCCAGCAGCCCGGACAGGGGCCTCACAGATACGCAGTATTTT. Supplemented by reference TRBV7-2 and TRBJ2-3, the full variable domain reads GAGVSQSPSNKVTEKGKDVELRCDPISGHTALYWYRQSLGQGLEFLIYFQGNSAPDKSGLPSDRFSAERTGGSVSTLTIQRTQQEDSAVYLCASSPDRGLTDTQYFGPGTRLTVL.

The chain joins TRBV5-5 to TRBJ1-1; the match to TRBD1 covers 8 bases. V gave up 4 bases and J gave up 4 bases; unmatched junction bases: 9. Germline loops: CDR1 SGHKS, CDR2 YYEKEE (reference sequence). This CDR3 is built from 15 residues. The CDR3 DNA is TGTGCCAGCAGCCTAATGATGACAGGGGCCACTGAAGCTTTCTTT. Translating it yields CASSLMMTGATEAFF.

The genes are TRBV29-1 and TRBJ1-2, with D perhaps matching TRBD1 (6 bases). Looked up from germline, CDR1 is SQVTM and CDR2 is ANQGSEA. This CDR3 has 11 residues. V was shortened by 7 bases and J by 4 bases, with 10 bases between the two germline ends. Here the CDR3 reads CSGRTAYGYTF. The CDR3 DNA reads as TGCAGCGGCAGGACAGCCTATGGCTACACCTTC.

This chain links TRBV7-8 with TRBJ1-5; the D is unclear. Trimming cost V 5 bases and J 0 bases, with 20 bases left between them. CDR3 length: 18 residues. Germline V gives CDR1 SGHVS, CDR2 FQNEAQ. CDR3 in DNA: TGTGCCAGCAGCCCGAAAAGGATCCCCCTTTTTAGCAATCAGCCCCAGCATTTT. Translated: CASSPKRIPLFSNQPQHF.

This chain uses TRBV19 with TRBJ1-5; D is ambiguous. The germline V gene encodes CDR1 LNHDA and CDR2 SQIVND (reference sequence). The CDR3 is made up of 14 amino acids. The V and J ends lost 1 base and 4 bases respectively, with 8 bases between them. CDR3 nucleotide sequence: TGTGCCAGTAGTATAGCGGGTTATAATCAGCCCCAGCATTTT. This sequence encodes CASSIAGYNQPQHF.

This sequence joins TRBV6-2 or TRBV6-3 and TRBJ1-2, with no clear D. CDR3 length: 14 residues. Per the germline V gene, CDR1 is MNHEY and CDR2 is SVGEGT. V was pared by 4 bases and J by 0 bases, with 9 bases between. In DNA form, the CDR3 reads TGTGCCAGCAGTTTCGACAACCCTAACTATGGCTACACCTTC. Its translation is CASSFDNPNYGYTF.

The chain employs TRBV9 and TRBJ2-1; 7 bases map to TRBD2. Trimming cost V 4 bases and J 3 bases; bases outside gene matches: 10. Germline V CDR1 and CDR2: SGDLS, YYNGEE. The CDR3 has 16 amino acids. The CDR3 DNA is TGTGCCAGCAGCTCCGTTCGGGCTAGCGGCTACAATGAGCAGTTCTTC. Residues: CASSSVRASGYNEQFF.